This TCR beta chain was captured by sequencing in a study of T-cell memory formation after mild COVID-19. TCRdb called the 5' RACE reads again in MiXCR, with one record for every CDR3 protein. The sample has about 360,000 distinct CDR3 sequences, roughly 13% seen once. Deletions cut 4 bases from V and 6 bases from J, with 12 bases between. Germline CDR1 is SGHAT and CDR2 is FQNNGV. The CDR3 spans 14 residues. This clonotype turned up a few times. The sequenced material came from PBMCs or a T cell subset sorted from them (not recorded which). The clonotype was recovered from a man aged 18 to 29 who had mild COVID-19 (a few samples of this study predate the infection). Cell type and time point are not known. This chain joins TRBV11-2 and TRBJ2-2; possibly TRBD1 for D (5 bases). Here the CDR3 reads CASSWGFGPGELFF. The CDR3 region has the DNA TGTGCCAGCAGCTGGGGCTTCGGCCCCGGGGAGCTGTTTTTT.